The 3 T cell receptor beta chains presented below share a single source sample, sequenced in a study of radiotherapy plus CTLA-4 blockade in lung cancer. Sequencing used immunoSEQ multiplex PCR; TCRdb keeps in-frame clones, though not all of them. Of more than 90,000 clones in the sample, 80% to 90% were seen once. This material consisted of peripheral blood, taken from a patient treated with radiotherapy plus ipilimumab. The receptors shown here come from a human donor with non-small cell lung cancer that progressed on radiotherapy plus ipilimumab.

V and J are TRBV18 and TRBJ2-7, with D possibly being TRBD2 (5 bases). Germline V lookup: CDR1 KGHSH, CDR2 LQKENI. The CDR3 extends over 15 amino acids. Deletions cut 2 bases from V and 0 bases from J, with 11 bases between. In DNA form, the CDR3 reads TGTGCCAGCTCACCAGGTGACACTAGCTCCTACGAGCAGTACTTC. This translates into CASSPGDTSSYEQYF.

This chain joins TRBV4-2 and TRBJ2-3; TRBD1 or TRBD2 may be the D gene (5 bases each). V dropped 3 bases and J dropped 5 bases, with 12 bases sitting between them. CDR1 and CDR2 from the germline V gene are LGHNA and YNFKEQ. CDR3 size: 14 residues. DNA of the CDR3: TGTGCCAGCAGCCAGGTGTTGGGGGTAGATACGCAGTATTTT. It yields the protein CASSQVLGVDTQYF.

The chain has TRBV11-1 and TRBJ2-2, with 10 nucleotides matching TRBD2. The CDR3 totals 18 residues. Germline-derived CDR1 and CDR2 are SGHAT and FQDESV (reference sequence). V dropped 1 base and J dropped 4; count of bases not matched to a gene: 9. Here the CDR3 DNA reads TGTGCCAGCAGCTTAGGAGCGGCTAGCGGGAGTATCACCGGGGAGCTGTTTTTT. Translation gives CASSLGAASGSITGELFF.